Listed here are 29 T cell receptor beta chains from one sample, sequenced in a study of blood T cell repertoires in COVID-19. Assay: immunoSEQ multiplex PCR; the TCRdb copy retains only in-frame clones and omits some. Counted here are 250,000 to 300,000 clones, more than 85% occurring once; the ten biggest clones make up about 2.2%. Source material: peripheral blood. The receptors shown here come from a woman aged 25 to 45 with COVID-19, enrolled during active disease.

The rearrangement joins TRBV19 to TRBJ1-5; 10 bases match TRBD1. The CDR3 consists of 17 residues. J gave up 7 bases and V 1 base, and 10 bases lay outside the gene matches. Germline V gene sequence: CDR1 LNHDA, CDR2 SQIVND (reference sequence). The CDR3 is CASSIVGTGERRQPQHF. In DNA form, the CDR3 reads TGTGCCAGTAGTATAGTGGGGACAGGGGAAAGAAGACAGCCCCAGCATTTT.

V gene TRBV2 combines with J gene TRBJ1-2, with D perhaps TRBD1 (5 bases). The CDR3 consists of 13 residues. Germline V CDR1 and CDR2: SNHLY, FYNNEI. Trimming stripped 4 bases from V and 4 bases from J, with 10 bases between. The CDR3 DNA follows: TGTGCCAGCAGTGTATGGGGGGGCTATGGCTACACCTTC. Translating it yields CASSVWGGYGYTF.

Comments on this clone: At one boundary the junction diverges from the germline segment, which might be a read error. The chain combines TRBV18 with TRBJ1-1; 8 bases agree with TRBD1. The germline gives CDR1 KGHSH, CDR2 LQKENI. CDR3 size: 17 residues. CDR3 protein: CASSPPGTGTMNTEAFF. The CDR3 bases are TGTGCCAGCTCGCCACCCGGGACAGGCACCATGAACACTGAAGCTTTCTTT.

The V gene is TRBV4-1, the J gene TRBJ2-1; 13 positions agree with TRBD2. The ends lost 3 bases at V and 9 bases at J; junction bases unmatched: 11. Germline V CDR1 and CDR2: MGHRA, YSYEKL. The CDR3 has 17 amino acids. CDR3 sequence (DNA): TGCGCCAGCAGCCACCCCTCTGGACTAGCGGGAGAAGGTGAGCAGTTCTTC. Its translation is CASSHPSGLAGEGEQFF.

V usage is TRBV2 and J usage is TRBJ2-1; a possible D gene is TRBD2 (5 bases). Germline V gene data show CDR1 as SNHLY and CDR2 as FYNNEI. The CDR3 consists of 16 residues. V shed 3 bases and J shed 8 bases, with 20 bases lying between them. The CDR3 spells CASSDEPGLTEDEQFF. CDR3 sequence (DNA): TGTGCCAGCAGTGATGAGCCGGGATTGACCGAGGATGAGCAGTTCTTC.

The chain employs TRBV14 and TRBJ1-1; D perhaps matches TRBD1 (5 bases). V lost 2 bases, J lost 4 bases, and 14 bases lay in between. The CDR3 is 15 residues long. Germline V gives CDR1 SGHDN, CDR2 FVKESK. This CDR3 is CASSQQGNRGTEAFF. In DNA, the CDR3 is TGTGCCAGCAGCCAACAGGGTAATCGTGGCACTGAAGCTTTCTTT.

The V call is TRBV19, the J call TRBJ1-5, with D perhaps TRBD1 (6 bases). The CDR3 covers 15 residues. Germline CDR1 reads LNHDA; CDR2 reads SQIVND (reference sequence). V lost 11 bases, J lost 1 base, and 18 bases lay in between. CDR3 DNA sequence: TGTGCCTCTTACCCCGGGGGGCTAAGCAATCAGCCCCAGCATTTT. This sequence encodes CASYPGGLSNQPQHF.

The chain uses TRBV4-2 and TRBJ1-1, with D hard to call. The V end lost 0 bases, the J end lost 11 bases, and 13 bases lay between the germline ends. Germline CDR1 reads LGHNA; CDR2 reads YNFKEQ. The CDR3 covers 13 residues. The chain's CDR3 is CASSQEPPAAAFF. In DNA form, the CDR3 reads TGTGCCAGCAGCCAAGAGCCCCCGGCAGCGGCTTTCTTT.

The chain employs TRBV30 and TRBJ1-5, with a possible D match to TRBD1 (6 bases). Germline V gives CDR1 GTSNPN, CDR2 SVGIG (reference sequence). The germline V and J ends were trimmed by 6 bases and 1 base, with 10 bases remaining between them. CDR3 length: 13 residues. The CDR3 sequence: CACAGESNQPQHF. The CDR3 bases are TGTGCCTGTGCAGGGGAGAGCAATCAGCCCCAGCATTTT.

The gene calls are TRBV5-8 and TRBJ2-7; D may be TRBD2 (6 bases). Per germline, CDR1 SGHTS and CDR2 YDEGEE. V was cut by 1 base and J by 5 bases, with 13 bases left in between. This CDR3 region has 14 residues. The CDR3 reads CASSLWEDRDEQYF. In DNA, the CDR3 is TGTGCCAGCAGCTTGTGGGAGGATCGGGACGAGCAGTACTTC.

The chain couples TRBV5-1 to TRBJ2-3; 9 nucleotides line up with TRBD1. The junction had 7 bases not matched to a gene; V was cut back by 5 bases and J by 3 bases. The CDR3 extends over 15 amino acids. CDR1 SGHRS and CDR2 YFSETQ come from the germline V gene. CDR3 sequence reads: CASRSQDRGTDTQYF. The CDR3 DNA follows: TGCGCCAGCAGGTCTCAGGACAGGGGAACAGATACGCAGTATTTT.

The CDR3 region is CASSETDYQPQHF. In DNA form, the CDR3 reads TGTGCCAGCAGTGAGACAGATTATCAGCCCCAGCATTTT. The chain employs TRBV25-1 and TRBJ1-5, with TRBD1 as a possible D gene (5 bases). Trimming removed 3 bases from V and 5 bases from J, with 8 bases in between. Germline V gene sequence: CDR1 MGHDK, CDR2 SYGVNS. The CDR3 spans 13 residues.

The CDR3 DNA is TGTGCCAGCAGCCCCTTAGAGGGAGGCAGCACAGATACGCAGTATTTT. As protein: CASSPLEGGSTDTQYF. V and J are TRBV7-9 and TRBJ2-3; D might be TRBD2 (6 bases). V was trimmed by 5 bases and J by 0 bases, leaving 15 bases between them. Germline V lookup: CDR1 SEHNR, CDR2 FQNEAQ (reference sequence). The CDR3 sequence is 16 residues long.

The chain employs TRBV2 and TRBJ2-3; a possible D gene is TRBD2 (5 bases). The CDR3 spans 12 residues. Germline CDR1 and CDR2: SNHLY and FYNNEI. The V end lost 8 bases, the J end lost 3 bases, and 9 bases lay between the germline ends. DNA of the CDR3: TGTGCCAGCCAAACGGGGACAGATACGCAGTATTTT. Amino acids: CASQTGTDTQYF. The entire variable domain, with the rest obtained from reference TRBV2 and TRBJ2-3, is as follows: EPEVTQTPSHQVTQMGQEVILRCVPISNHLYFYWYRQILGQKVEFLVSFYNNEISEKSEIFDDQFSVERPDGSNFTLKIRSTKLEDSAMYFCASQTGTDTQYFGPGTRLTVL.

This clone is a singleton in its sample. This chain links TRBV7-2 with TRBJ2-1, with TRBD2 matching 9 bases. With 1 base clipped from V and 10 bases from J, the junction kept 8 bases outside the gene matches. CDR3 length: 15 residues. Germline-derived CDR1 and CDR2 are SGHTA and FQGNSA. In nucleotides, the CDR3 is TGTGCCAGCAGCTTAGAAGCTAGCGGGGAAAGGGAGCAGTTCTTC. Its translation is CASSLEASGEREQFF.

CDR3 protein: CASSPNSSGNTIYF. CDR3 bases: TGTGCCAGCTCACCAAACAGCTCTGGAAACACCATATATTTT. V gene TRBV18 combines with J gene TRBJ1-3; unclear D gene. CDR1 is KGHSH and CDR2 is LQKENI in the germline V gene. Trimming cost V 2 bases and J 0 bases, with 5 bases left between them. The CDR3 is made up of 14 amino acids.

This sequence joins TRBV30 and TRBJ1-5; perhaps TRBD1 as D (6 bases). The CDR3 contains 13 residues. Germline CDR1 GTSNPN, CDR2 SVGIG (reference sequence). Trimming took 4 bases from V and 1 from J, leaving 8 bases between them. CDR3 in amino acids: CAWNGQSNQPQHF. The CDR3 DNA reads as TGTGCCTGGAACGGACAGAGCAATCAGCCCCAGCATTTT.

The CDR3, as DNA: TGTGCCAGTAGTAGGGGAGGGTCCTGGAATGAGCAGTTCTTC. Encoded protein: CASSRGGSWNEQFF. The V gene is TRBV19, the J gene TRBJ2-1; 7 bases fit TRBD2. V gave up 4 bases and J gave up 7 bases; unmatched junction bases: 7. Germline V gene sequence: CDR1 LNHDA, CDR2 SQIVND (reference sequence). This CDR3 is 14 amino acids long.

The gene calls are TRBV9 and TRBJ2-1, with 10 bases aligning to TRBD2. CDR1 and CDR2 (germline): SGDLS, YYNGEE. The CDR3 totals 16 residues. V lost 4 bases, J lost 8 bases, and 12 bases stayed unmatched. The CDR3: CASSTGEREGLYEQFF. The CDR3 region has the DNA TGTGCCAGCAGCACCGGGGAGCGGGAGGGCCTCTATGAGCAGTTCTTC.

The chain has TRBV15 and TRBJ2-1, with no clear D. The CDR3 sequence is 14 residues long. With 0 bases removed from V and 7 bases from J, the gap between germline ends came to 10 bases. Germline CDR1 is LNHNV and CDR2 is YYDKDF (reference sequence). In DNA form, the CDR3 reads TGTGCCACCAGCAGAGATCCCTACTCTAATGAGCAGTTCTTC. Translating gives CATSRDPYSNEQFF.

V and J are TRBV30 and TRBJ2-2; tentative D call: TRBD2 (5 bases). The ends were cut back, 8 bases at V and 3 bases at J, with 10 bases in the middle. From germline, CDR1 is GTSNPN and CDR2 SVGIG (reference sequence). The CDR3 contains 12 residues. In nucleotides, the CDR3 is TGTGCCCTACCGGAGGACACCGGGGAGCTGTTTTTT. Its protein is CALPEDTGELFF. Using reference TRBV30 and TRBJ2-2 for the parts outside the CDR3, the full variable domain is SQTIHQWPATLVQPVGSPLSLECTVEGTSNPNLYWYRQAAGRGLQLLFYSVGIGQISSEVPQNLSASRPQDRQFILSSKKLLLSDSGFYLCALPEDTGELFFGEGSRLTVL.

This sequence joins TRBV9 and TRBJ1-2, with D maybe TRBD1 (6 bases). Trimming shortened V by 0 bases and J by 2 bases, and 8 bases separated the two germline ends. This CDR3 spans 14 amino acids. Germline V gene sequence: CDR1 SGDLS, CDR2 YYNGEE. In nucleotides, the CDR3 is TGTGCCAGCAGCGTAGCTACAGGGAACTATGGCTACACCTTC. The encoded protein is CASSVATGNYGYTF.

The chain recombines TRBV2 with TRBJ2-2; 7 bases fit TRBD1. V lost 2 bases to trimming and J lost 6 bases; unmatched junction nucleotides: 6. CDR1 and CDR2 from the germline V gene are SNHLY and FYNNEI. The CDR3 extends over 15 amino acids. CDR3 nucleotide sequence: TGTGCCAGCAGTGAAAGGATAGGGGGCGCCGGGGAGCTGTTTTTT. Amino acids: CASSERIGGAGELFF.

The rearrangement uses TRBV7-2 and TRBJ1-5; tentatively, D is TRBD1 (5 bases). The V end lost 4 bases, the J end lost 4 bases, and 23 bases lay between the germline ends. The CDR3 loop spans 18 amino acids. Germline V gene sequence: CDR1 SGHTA, CDR2 FQGNSA. CDR3: CASSSPPGGRTGNQPQHF. In nucleotides, the CDR3 is TGTGCCAGCAGCTCCCCGCCGGGGGGAAGAACGGGGAATCAGCCCCAGCATTTT.

The chain employs TRBV5-8 and TRBJ2-3; possibly TRBD2 for D (6 bases). The V gene lost 4 bases and the J gene lost 4 bases, with 19 bases spanning the gap. This CDR3 has 16 amino acids. CDR1 and CDR2 (germline): SGHTS, YDEGEE. The CDR3 DNA reads TGTGCCAGCAGCCCTATCGGGGGAGTAGGCGCAGATACGCAGTATTTT. Protein: CASSPIGGVGADTQYF.

The chain uses TRBV5-6 and TRBJ2-3; D ambiguous. This CDR3 has 13 amino acids. From germline, CDR1 is SGHDT and CDR2 YYEEEE. Trimming left V 4 bases short and J 0 bases short, with 6 bases between. The CDR3 loop reads CASSQTSTDTQYF. The CDR3 region has the DNA TGTGCCAGCAGCCAGACTAGCACAGATACGCAGTATTTT.

This sequence joins TRBV7-9 and TRBJ1-1; the match to TRBD1 covers 7 bases. The germline CDR1 and CDR2 sequences are SEHNR and FQNEAQ (reference sequence). The CDR3 sequence is 15 residues long. The V and J ends lost 5 bases and 0 bases, in that order; junction bases with no gene match: 6. In DNA form, the CDR3 reads TGTGCCAGCAGCCCCAGACAGGGTATGAACACTGAAGCTTTCTTT. Translation: CASSPRQGMNTEAFF.

J is TRBJ1-1 and V is TRBV30; a possible D gene is TRBD1 (6 bases). The CDR3 totals 12 residues. V was trimmed by 4 bases and J by 4 bases, leaving 10 bases between them. Germline V CDR1 and CDR2: GTSNPN, SVGIG (reference sequence). In nucleotides, the CDR3 is TGTGCCTGGAACAGGGAACTCACTGAAGCTTTCTTT. Amino acids: CAWNRELTEAFF. Combining the CDR3 with reference TRBV30 and TRBJ1-1 gives the whole variable domain SQTIHQWPATLVQPVGSPLSLECTVEGTSNPNLYWYRQAAGRGLQLLFYSVGIGQISSEVPQNLSASRPQDRQFILSSKKLLLSDSGFYLCAWNRELTEAFFGQGTRLTVV.

This CDR3 is CASGLAYEQYF. The CDR3, as DNA: TGTGCCAGCGGACTAGCCTACGAGCAGTACTTC. V usage is TRBV19 and J usage is TRBJ2-7; 7 bases align to TRBD2. Germline trimming cut 9 bases from V and 2 bases from J; bases unmatched to any gene: 1. CDR3 length: 11 residues. From germline, CDR1 is LNHDA and CDR2 SQIVND (reference sequence).